The rows below give T cell receptor beta chains drawn from one sample of a study of CD8+ T cells in alopecia areata. Some clones are missing from TCRdb's copy, which holds only in-frame ones; the method was immunoSEQ multiplex PCR. The sample includes 130,000 or so clones, about 47% of them seen just once. This specimen consisted of CD8+ T cells sorted from blood, obtained at week 0. The receptors originated from a human donor with alopecia areata. Each CDR3 is given with its conserved first and last residue. A D gene is named only where the DNA matches it firmly. The listing skips clone size in some rows; elsewhere it reads once, few, many or a size class.

D: NA
size: few
V: TRBV25-1
J: TRBJ1-1
DNA: TGTGCCAGCAGACAGACCATGAACACTGAAGCTTTCTTT
CDR3: CASRQTMNTEAFF

D: NA
size: NA
V: TRBV13
J: TRBJ2-1
DNA: TGTGCCAGCAACCAGGGGAGGGATGAGCAGTTCTTC
CDR3: CASNQGRDEQFF

D: NA
size: few
V: TRBV7-2
J: TRBJ2-7
DNA: TGTGCCAGCAGCCCCTATCCTCGGGGGACCTACGAGCAGTACTTC
CDR3: CASSPYPRGTYEQYF

D: NA
size: NA
V: TRBV29-1
J: TRBJ2-1
DNA: TGCAGCGCGGGGAGCCGGGGTACCTACAATGAGCAGTTCTTC
CDR3: CSAGSRGTYNEQFF

D: NA
size: NA
V: TRBV4-1
J: TRBJ1-2
DNA: TGCGCCAGCAGCCAAGATCTCGGGGATTACTATGGCTACACCTTC
CDR3: CASSQDLGDYYGYTF

D: TRBD2
size: NA
V: TRBV25-1
J: TRBJ2-1
DNA: TGTGCCAGCAGTGACATTGGGGGGGACAATGAGCAGTTCTTC
CDR3: CASSDIGGDNEQFF

D: NA
size: NA
V: TRBV30
J: TRBJ1-1
DNA: TGTGCCTGGAGTGCCACCGGGGACATGAACACTGAAGCTTTCTTT
CDR3: CAWSATGDMNTEAFF

D: NA
size: NA
V: TRBV29-1
J: TRBJ2-2
DNA: TGCAGCGTTATAGCTTCGAACACCGGGGAGCTGTTTTTT
CDR3: CSVIASNTGELFF

D: NA
size: NA
V: TRBV5-6
J: TRBJ2-7
DNA: TGTGCCAGCAGCTTGGCAGTGGGAGTCTACGAGCAGTACTTC
CDR3: CASSLAVGVYEQYF

D: NA
size: NA
V: TRBV11-2
J: TRBJ2-3
DNA: TGTGCCAGCAGCTGGTTCGGGGGGCGAAGCTCTGATACGCAGTATTTT
CDR3: CASSWFGGRSSDTQYF

D: NA
size: NA
V: TRBV27
J: TRBJ2-7
DNA: TGTGCCAGCAGTTTCCGGGACCCTAGAGTGGAGCAGTACTTC
CDR3: CASSFRDPRVEQYF

D: NA
size: NA
V: TRBV11-2
J: TRBJ1-2
DNA: TGTGCCAGCAGCCCACTCTCAGGGGACTATGGCTACACCTTC
CDR3: CASSPLSGDYGYTF

D: NA
size: NA
V: TRBV15
J: TRBJ1-5
DNA: TGTGCCACCAGCAGGGGGGGGGAAAATCAGCCCCAGCATTTT
CDR3: CATSRGGENQPQHF

D: NA
size: NA
V: TRBV29-1
J: TRBJ2-3
DNA: TGCAGCGTTGAAGTAACTACCACAGATACGCAGTATTTT
CDR3: CSVEVTTTDTQYF

D: NA
size: few
V: TRBV29-1
J: TRBJ2-3
DNA: TGCAGCGTTGTTTTGGGGACAGATACGCAGTATTTT
CDR3: CSVVLGTDTQYF

D: TRBD1
size: NA
V: TRBV5-6
J: TRBJ2-2
DNA: TGTGCCAGCAGCTGGGAAGGACAGGCTACCGGGGAGCTGTTTTTT
CDR3: CASSWEGQATGELFF

D: TRBD1
size: NA
V: TRBV4-1
J: TRBJ1-1
DNA: TGCGCCAGCAGCCAGGGACAGGGTTACACTGAAGCTTTCTTT
CDR3: CASSQGQGYTEAFF

D: NA
size: few
V: TRBV14
J: TRBJ1-2
DNA: TGTGCCAGCAGCCCGGCAGGCGGGGGAGGCTATGGCTACACCTTC
CDR3: CASSPAGGGGYGYTF

D: TRBD1
size: few
V: TRBV4-1
J: TRBJ2-3
DNA: TGCGCCAGCAGCCAACCGAGACAGGGGGACACAGATACGCAGTATTTT
CDR3: CASSQPRQGDTDTQYF

D: TRBD2
size: NA
V: TRBV30
J: TRBJ2-1
DNA: TGTGCCTGGAGTGGGGTGGGACTAGCGGACAATGAGCAGTTCTTC
CDR3: CAWSGVGLADNEQFF

D: NA
size: few
V: TRBV7-2
J: TRBJ1-1
DNA: TGTGCCAGCAGCTCCGCGGGCCGAGTCGTGAACACTGAAGCTTTCTTT
CDR3: CASSSAGRVVNTEAFF

D: NA
size: NA
V: TRBV7-3
J: TRBJ1-1
DNA: TGTGCCAGCAGCTTGGCCGAGAACACTGAAGCTTTCTTT
CDR3: CASSLAENTEAFF

D: TRBD2
size: NA
V: TRBV29-1
J: TRBJ2-7
DNA: TGCAGCGTTGGAGCGGGGCTCTCCTACGAGCAGTACTTC
CDR3: CSVGAGLSYEQYF